Below are 11 T cell receptor beta chains sequenced from a single sample in a study of blood T cell repertoires in COVID-19. Profiling relied on immunoSEQ multiplex PCR, and the TCRdb table lists in-frame clones only, not all of them. Among about 210,000 clones, around 84% were seen once, and the ten largest hold 10% to 13%. The sequenced sample was peripheral blood. Every receptor here comes from a woman of 80 years or more with COVID-19, enrolled during active disease.

A note on this clone: Other DNA sequences within the sample encode an identical CDR3. The chain uses TRBV5-1 and TRBJ2-7; 10 bases agree with TRBD1. J lost 2 bases, V lost 4 bases, and 3 bases had no gene match. This CDR3 has 14 amino acids. Germline CDR1 reads SGHRS; CDR2 reads YFSETQ. The CDR3 coding sequence is TGCGCCAGCAGCCCCGGACAGGGGGCCTACGAGCAGTACTTC. Its translation is CASSPGQGAYEQYF.

This rearrangement joins TRBV7-6 to TRBJ1-6, with D unresolved. The CDR3 totals 16 residues. Germline V gene data show CDR1 as SGHVS and CDR2 as FNYEAQ. The ends were cut back, 0 bases at V and 9 bases at J, with 15 bases in the middle. CDR3 coding DNA: TGTGCCAGCAGCTTAGCGACTAAGGGTGGGGTTTCACCCCTCCACTTT. The encoded protein is CASSLATKGGVSPLHF.

This clone showed up just once. V is TRBV29-1 and J is TRBJ2-4; no clear D gene. The CDR3 covers 12 residues. CDR1 and CDR2 from the germline V gene are SQVTM and ANQGSEA. With 4 bases removed from V and 5 bases from J, the gap between germline ends came to 9 bases. The CDR3 loop is CSVVQMENIQYF. The CDR3, as DNA: TGCAGCGTTGTACAAATGGAAAACATTCAGTACTTC.

This CDR3 reads CASSPATGYEQYV. CDR3 coding DNA: TGTGCCAGCTCACCAGCTACGGGCTACGAGCAGTACGTC. The V call is TRBV18, the J call TRBJ2-7; D gene uncertain. Deletions cut 2 bases from V and 3 bases from J, with 8 bases between. CDR3 size: 13 residues. Germline CDR1 reads KGHSH; CDR2 reads LQKENI.

This clone was counted only a few times. V and J are TRBV9 and TRBJ1-6, with D perhaps TRBD1 (5 bases). V shed 4 bases and J shed 5 bases, with 10 bases lying between them. Germline CDR1 SGDLS, CDR2 YYNGEE. This CDR3 comprises 14 residues. CDR3 loop: CASSPRQNNSPLHF. In nucleotides, the CDR3 is TGTGCCAGCAGCCCCAGACAGAATAATTCACCCCTCCACTTT.

The chain uses TRBV18 and TRBJ1-3; 8 nucleotides match TRBD1. The germline gives CDR1 KGHSH, CDR2 LQKENI. The CDR3 is 15 amino acids. Trimming at V came to 6 bases and at J to 7 bases, leaving 11 bases not matched to a gene. CDR3 protein: CASSPGTGRWNTIYF. DNA of the CDR3: TGTGCCAGCTCCCCCGGGACAGGCCGGTGGAACACCATATATTTT.

The rearrangement joins TRBV10-2 to TRBJ2-7, with 9 bases matching TRBD2. V shed 2 bases and J 0 bases; nucleotides not matched to a gene: 5. In germline, CDR1 is WSHSY, CDR2 SAAADI. The CDR3 runs to 16 residues. CDR3 DNA: TGCGCCAGCAGTGAGGCGGGTAGCGGGAGCTCCTACGAGCAGTACGTC. Its protein is CASSEAGSGSSYEQYV.

The chain has TRBV5-1 and TRBJ1-2, with TRBD1 matching 12 bases. Germline V gene sequence: CDR1 SGHRS, CDR2 YFSETQ. With 4 bases clipped from V and 6 bases from J, the junction kept 10 bases outside the gene matches. This CDR3 spans 16 amino acids. The CDR3 loop is CASSLIGTGGEDGYTF. The CDR3 DNA reads TGCGCCAGCAGCCTGATCGGGACAGGGGGCGAAGATGGCTACACCTTC.

The V call is TRBV19, the J call TRBJ2-1; 9 bases are a match to TRBD1. The junction had 11 bases not matched to a gene; V was cut back by 7 bases and J by 7 bases. Germline V gene data show CDR1 as LNHDA and CDR2 as SQIVND (reference sequence). This CDR3 has 15 residues. The CDR3 nucleotides are TGTGCCAGTAAGCCCCCAGGGACAGGGCAGAATGAGCAGTTCTTC. Encoded protein: CASKPPGTGQNEQFF. Filled out from reference TRBV19 and TRBJ2-1, the complete variable domain reads DGGITQSPKYLFRKEGQNVTLSCEQNLNHDAMYWYRQDPGQGLRLIYYSQIVNDFQKGDIAEGYSVSREKKESFPLTVTSAQKNPTAFYLCASKPPGTGQNEQFFGPGTRLTVL.

Notes on this clone: Germline and junction disagree at one end, which may indicate a read error. This chain joins TRBV20-1 and TRBJ1-2; 8 bases line up with TRBD1. The CDR3 extends over 10 amino acids. CDR1 is DFQATT, CDR2 SNEGSKA, per germline (reference sequence). The CDR3 region is CSASARGPLF. In DNA, the CDR3 is TGCAGTGCTAGCGCCAGGGGGCCCCTATTC.

This clone has only a few counts. V usage is TRBV19 and J usage is TRBJ2-2; tentatively, D is TRBD2 (5 bases). The CDR3 is 12 amino acids. V shed 6 bases and J shed 6 bases, with 8 bases lying between them. Germline V CDR1 and CDR2: LNHDA, SQIVND (reference sequence). CDR3 in amino acids: CASRLGAGELFF. CDR3 DNA: TGTGCCAGTAGACTAGGCGCCGGGGAGCTGTTTTTT.